This T cell receptor (beta chain) came from a study of CD8 T cells in ankylosing spondylitis listed by TCRdb under 2017. Regarding the research as a whole: To find TCR variants linked to disease, the study profiled T cell receptor beta repertoires in ankylosing spondylitis patients and healthy donors. The full study cohort comprised 20 to 30 ankylosing spondylitis patients and over 95 healthy donors. Samples of peripheral blood were taken, and for ankylosing spondylitis patients, synovial fluid was collected as well. Broad study findings and their caveats: Blood from ankylosing spondylitis patients appeared to be characterized by a TCR beta motif made up of several highly homologous amino acid variants. Significant enrichment of the disease-linked clones was reported in matched synovial fluid samples from ankylosing spondylitis patients. The disease-linked clones had a CD8+ phenotype and were found at relatively low frequencies in peripheral blood. Some of the motif variants had been reported before in the synovial fluid and blood of reactive arthritis patients, a finding that suggests common disease-initiation mechanisms.

V lost 2 bases and J lost 5 bases, and the count of bases not matched to a germline gene is 7. Via the germline V gene, CDR1 is SGDLS and CDR2 YYNGEE. The CDR3 contains 15 residues, cysteine and phenylalanine counted. The sequence is cut down to CDR3 DNA, 45 bases in frame from base 1. Sequenced on an Illumina HiSeq 2500. TCR beta libraries were prepared by quantitative 5'-RACE with molecular barcodes. As for the original processing: A new computational method, built on a probabilistic model of VDJ rearrangement, was used to identify disease-linked TCR variants. TCRdb itself trimmed the public reads at Q25 with fastp, ran MiXCR and retained productive beta chains. Rows with a matching CDR3 protein are joined into one entry that keeps the most common DNA and genes. V and J calls and clone size were set by TCRdb, not the authors. This sample holds about 500,000 distinct CDR3 sequences; approximately 12% were observed only once. The leading ten clones occupy approximately 7% of the sample.

With regard to this clonotype: The target of this receptor is not known. No quality values exist for individual bases; no much larger clone is one base distant.

The sequenced sample consisted of blood, either unsorted or a sorted T cell fraction (not recorded which). This TCR came from a male donor with ankylosing spondylitis. Recombination linked TRBV9 to TRBJ1-2; TRBD1 aligns with 9 central bases. Here is the DNA: TGTGCCAGCAGCGTTGAATTGACAGGGGGGTATGGCTACACCTTC. Translation gives CASSVELTGGYGYTF. Where the CDR3 stops, the reference TRBV9 and TRBJ1-2 genes take over; the full variable domain is DSGVTQTPKHLITATGQRVTLRCSPRSGDLSVYWYQQSLDQGLQFLIQYYNGEERAKGNILERFSAQQFPDLHSELNLSSLELGDSALYFCASSVELTGGYGYTFGSGTRLTVV.